One sample yielded the 2 T cell receptor beta chains listed below, sequenced in a study of cytomegalovirus exposure and HLA in healthy donors. The PCR contained 60 Vbeta and 13 Jbeta primers. This table comes from immunoSEQ multiplex PCR, and its TCRdb copy is limited to in-frame clones, with some not included. The data hold roughly 84,000 clones, with roughly 64% observed a single time. Sequencing was performed on PBMCs. The receptors shown here come from a woman aged 40-49 years in good health and CMV-seropositive.

The chain links TRBV15 to TRBJ2-5; perhaps TRBD2 as D (7 bases). With 3 bases removed from V and 2 bases from J, the gap between germline ends came to 16 bases. Germline CDR1 reads LNHNV; CDR2 reads YYDKDF (reference sequence). CDR3 length: 16 amino acids. The CDR3 protein is CATSRVGGSGQETQYF. CDR3 sequence (DNA): TGTGCCACCAGCAGGGTAGGGGGTAGCGGGCAAGAGACCCAGTACTTC.

The CDR3 here is CASSFVRQSIYF. CDR3 DNA: TGTGCCAGCAGCTTCGTGCGACAGTCCATATATTTT. The chain has TRBV7-9 and TRBJ1-3; D might be TRBD1 (5 bases). Germline CDR1 and CDR2: SEHNR and FQNEAQ (reference sequence). Trimming took off 3 bases at V and 11 bases at J, with 11 bases between the two ends. This CDR3 is 12 amino acids long.